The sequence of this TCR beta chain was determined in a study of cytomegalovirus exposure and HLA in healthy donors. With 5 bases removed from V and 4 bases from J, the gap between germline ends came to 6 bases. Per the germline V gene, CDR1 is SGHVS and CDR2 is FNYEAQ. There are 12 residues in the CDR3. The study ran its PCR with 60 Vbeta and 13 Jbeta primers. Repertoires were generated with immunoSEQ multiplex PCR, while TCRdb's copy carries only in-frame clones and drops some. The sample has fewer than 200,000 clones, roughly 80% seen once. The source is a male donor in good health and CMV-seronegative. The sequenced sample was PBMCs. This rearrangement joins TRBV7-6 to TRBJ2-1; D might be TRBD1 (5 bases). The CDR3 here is CASSDRYNEQFF. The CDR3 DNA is TGTGCCAGCAGCGACAGATACAATGAGCAGTTCTTC.